There are many counts of the clone carrying this T cell receptor (beta chain). The antigen is undetermined. The record originates from a study of blood T cells in healthy people across ages. Whole-study results and caveats: Among T cells, TCR beta diversity per million cells dropped roughly linearly as age rose.

Trimming took off 2 bases at V and 13 bases at J, with 15 bases between the two ends. The CDR3 sequence is 13 residues long. Germline CDR1 is LGHNA and CDR2 is YSLEER. A minimum of 5 micrograms of total RNA was extracted per sample. A second PCR, run for roughly 6 to 11 cycles, used a sample-barcoded 5' primer plus a J-beta primer mix. TCRdb analysed the 5' RACE reads with MiXCR anew, one entry per CDR3 protein. The data hold approximately 960,000 distinct CDR3 sequences, with around 29% observed a single time. The data also belong to a second study, concerning T cells of mothers and their children. From that report: The study found slightly higher but non-significant overlap in related versus unrelated mother-child pairs.

The clonotype comes from a woman aged 40 to 55 in good health. The rearrangement uses TRBV4-3 and TRBJ2-1; D gene ambiguous. The sequencing input was blood. CDR3 protein: CASSQNRFSEQFF. Written as DNA, the CDR3 is TGCGCCAGCAGCCAAAACAGATTCAGTGAACAGTTCTTC.